These 22 T cell receptor beta chains originate from one sample sequenced in a study of vaccination effects on CD4 cells after COVID-19. Profiling relied on immunoSEQ multiplex PCR, and the TCRdb table lists in-frame clones only, not all of them. This repertoire shows about 66,000 clones, about 80% found once; its top ten account for about 0.91%. Sequencing in the ViraFEST assay came after antigen-specific CD4+ T cells had been expanded with viral peptide pools, which were used to stimulate PBMC. After more than 8 days in culture, the CD4+ T cells were isolated. Participants were given two doses of BNT162b2 or mRNA-1273 vaccine. These receptors are not linked to any known antigen. The starting material was CD4+ T cells from PBMCs cultured with HCoV-OC43 spike peptides, obtained after COVID-19 vaccination. Subset: HCoV-OC43 spike overlapping peptide pool stimulation. Every receptor here comes from a human donor who received a COVID-19 vaccine.

This clone was seen once. The V and J genes are TRBV7-3 and TRBJ1-1; D unclear. Germline CDR1 reads SGHTA; CDR2 reads FQGTGA. V was shortened by 0 bases and J by 8 bases, with 10 bases between the two germline ends. The CDR3 spans 13 residues. The CDR3 reads CASSLTIGYEAFF. The DNA of the CDR3 is TGTGCCAGCAGCTTAACGATAGGGTACGAAGCTTTCTTT.

V usage is TRBV2 and J usage is TRBJ2-2, with 11 nucleotides matching TRBD2. The CDR3 consists of 16 residues. Trimming cost V 7 bases and J 0 bases; bases outside gene matches: 4. Germline CDR1 SNHLY, CDR2 FYNNEI. This chain's CDR3 is CASNLAGGANTGELFF. The CDR3 DNA follows: TGTGCCAGCAATCTAGCGGGGGGCGCGAACACCGGGGAGCTGTTTTTT.

The chain employs TRBV11-2 and TRBJ1-1, with a tentative D call TRBD1 (6 bases). V was pared by 7 bases and J by 4 bases, with 16 bases between. This CDR3 contains 14 residues. Germline V CDR1 and CDR2: SGHAT, FQNNGV. CDR3 residues: CASTHYRAGTEAFF. In DNA, the CDR3 is TGTGCCAGCACCCACTACAGGGCGGGCACTGAAGCTTTCTTT.

This clone was counted only a few times. The rearrangement uses TRBV4-1 and TRBJ1-5, with D perhaps matching TRBD1 (6 bases). This CDR3 has 16 residues. The germline gives CDR1 MGHRA, CDR2 YSYEKL. Trimming removed 0 bases from V and 5 bases from J, with 14 bases in between. The DNA for the CDR3 is TGCGCCAGCAGCCAAGACGGCGGTCAGGGGTATCAGCCCCAGCATTTT. It yields the protein CASSQDGGQGYQPQHF.

V usage is TRBV5-6 and J usage is TRBJ2-3, with TRBD2 matching 8 bases. CDR1 is SGHDT, CDR2 YYEEEE, per germline. CDR3 length equals 16 residues. The V segment lost 0 bases and the J segment 7 bases; nucleotides outside the gene matches: 10. The DNA of the CDR3 is TGTGCCAGCAGCTTGGGAGACGGGGGGGCTGGATATACGCAGTATTTT. Its translation is CASSLGDGGAGYTQYF.

The chain joins TRBV4-3 to TRBJ2-1; D remains ambiguous. Between the trimmed V and J ends, which lost 4 bases and 6 bases, there was a span of 19 bases. Germline V lookup: CDR1 LGHNA, CDR2 YSLEER. This CDR3 contains 16 residues. The CDR3 DNA follows: TGCGCCAGCAGCCGCATTGGCACCCCAATGGCCAATGAGCAGTTCTTC. It yields the protein CASSRIGTPMANEQFF.

The V gene is TRBV28, the J gene TRBJ1-4; TRBD1 agrees at 7 bases. The germline V gene encodes CDR1 MDHEN and CDR2 SYDVKM. CDR3 length: 17 residues. V gave up 7 bases and J gave up 8 bases; unmatched junction bases: 19. CDR3 in amino acids: CASIPGGGAISAEKLFF. CDR3 nucleotides: TGTGCCAGCATCCCAGGGGGGGGCGCGATCTCAGCCGAAAAACTGTTTTTT.

The rearrangement links TRBV2 to TRBJ2-1; the D gene is possibly TRBD1 (6 bases). The CDR3 length is 14 residues. The V gene's germline CDR1 is SNHLY and CDR2 FYNNEI. V lost 6 bases to trimming and J lost 4 bases, with 13 bases between them. CDR3 loop: CASRVGGAYNEQFF. The CDR3 coding sequence is TGTGCCAGCAGGGTTGGGGGCGCGTACAATGAGCAGTTCTTC.

The V call is TRBV19, the J call TRBJ1-1; D is ambiguous. The germline gives CDR1 LNHDA, CDR2 SQIVND (reference sequence). Trimming left V 7 bases short and J 6 bases short, with 18 bases between. The CDR3 runs to 14 residues. CDR3: CASKGKPTSPEAFF. CDR3 DNA: TGTGCCAGTAAAGGCAAGCCTACCAGTCCTGAAGCTTTCTTT.

This clone has just a few counts. V is TRBV5-1 and J is TRBJ1-5; D gene unclear. The V end lost 4 bases, the J end lost 5 bases, and 10 bases lay between the germline ends. CDR1 is SGHRS, CDR2 YFSETQ, per germline. CDR3 length equals 13 residues. The CDR3 sequence is CASSPDGDQPQHF. The CDR3 DNA is TGCGCCAGCAGCCCGGACGGGGATCAGCCCCAGCATTTT.

A few counts support this clone. This chain links TRBV4-2 with TRBJ1-4; D is perhaps TRBD1 (5 bases). Per the germline V gene, CDR1 is LGHNA and CDR2 is YNFKEQ. CDR3 length equals 14 residues. V gave up 3 bases and J gave up 8 bases, with 13 bases separating them. The CDR3 spells CASSQASGREKLFF. The CDR3 region has the DNA TGTGCCAGCAGCCAGGCGTCAGGGAGGGAAAAACTGTTTTTT.

The V call is TRBV18, the J call TRBJ2-3, with D possibly TRBD2 on 5 matching bases. This CDR3 spans 15 amino acids. Germline V gene sequence: CDR1 KGHSH, CDR2 LQKENI. V lost 4 bases, J lost 2 bases, and 13 bases lay in between. The CDR3 DNA reads TGTGCCAGCTCACTCGCCGGGGTAACCACAGATACGCAGTATTTT. Translating gives CASSLAGVTTDTQYF.

This chain links TRBV28 with TRBJ1-5; D is unresolved. The CDR3 has 12 amino acids. Trimming left V 3 bases short and J 6 bases short, with 6 bases between. The V gene's germline CDR1 is MDHEN and CDR2 SYDVKM. The CDR3 loop reads CASSFPTQPQHF. DNA of the CDR3: TGTGCCAGCAGTTTTCCGACTCAGCCCCAGCATTTT.

The J gene is TRBJ1-1, the V gene TRBV6-4; the D gene is possibly TRBD1 (5 bases). The V gene's germline CDR1 is MRHNA and CDR2 SNTAGT. This CDR3 comprises 17 residues. The V end was cut by 6 bases, the J end by 3 bases, with 23 bases between. As DNA, the CDR3 is TGTGCCAGCAGAGAGGAGCCAGGGATAGGTAGAGACACTGAAGCTTTCTTT. It is translated as CASREEPGIGRDTEAFF.

The CDR3 nucleotides read TGTGCCAGCAGCTCTCTCGGGACAGCGAACACCGGGGAGCTGTTTTTT. It encodes CASSSLGTANTGELFF. The J gene is TRBJ2-2, the V gene TRBV5-4; 7 nucleotides agree with TRBD1. The CDR3 loop spans 16 amino acids. V shed 3 bases and J 0 bases; nucleotides not matched to a gene: 5. Per germline, CDR1 SGHNT and CDR2 YYREEE (reference sequence).

This clone was seen once. This chain joins TRBV13 and TRBJ2-5; 8 nucleotides align to TRBD1. The trim removed 5 bases at V and 4 bases at J, leaving 9 bases unmatched. CDR3 length: 15 amino acids. CDR1 and CDR2 from the germline V gene are PRHDT and FYEKMQ (reference sequence). CDR3 nucleotides: TGTGCCAGCAGCCTGACTGGCAGGGGGCGAGAGACCCAGTACTTC. This translates into CASSLTGRGRETQYF.

The chain employs TRBV6-2 or TRBV6-3 and TRBJ1-1, with a weak D call TRBD1 (6 bases). Looked up from germline, CDR1 is MNHEY and CDR2 is SVGEGT. The V end lost 2 bases, the J end lost 6 bases, and 10 bases lay between the germline ends. CDR3 size: 13 residues. CDR3 bases: TGTGCCAGCAGTTACAACAGGGCCCCTGAAGCTTTCTTT. Translated: CASSYNRAPEAFF.

The rearrangement joins TRBV2 to TRBJ1-2, with 9 positions matching TRBD1. V was pared by 0 bases and J by 8 bases, with 4 bases of the junction left unmatched. The CDR3 spans 14 residues. Germline V gives CDR1 SNHLY, CDR2 FYNNEI. CDR3 amino acids: CASSEAWTGVGYTF. The CDR3 nucleotides are TGTGCCAGCAGTGAAGCATGGACAGGGGTAGGCTACACCTTC.

V is TRBV19 and J is TRBJ1-6; TRBD1 matches 10 bases. This CDR3 has 15 amino acids. Germline lookup yields CDR1 LNHDA and CDR2 SQIVND (reference sequence). V was clipped by 3 bases and J by 8 bases; unmatched bases: 4. This CDR3 reads CASSMPGQGYSPLHF. In DNA form, the CDR3 reads TGTGCCAGTAGTATGCCGGGACAGGGGTATTCACCCCTCCACTTT.

The chain uses TRBV7-2 and TRBJ2-4; tentatively, D is TRBD1 (6 bases). Per germline, CDR1 SGHTA and CDR2 FQGNSA. The CDR3 sequence is 16 residues long. Trimming removed 5 bases from V and 0 bases from J, with 14 bases in between. DNA of the CDR3: TGTGCCAGCAGCCCCCAGGGGCAGCTAGCCAAAAACATTCAGTACTTC. Its protein product is CASSPQGQLAKNIQYF. The complete variable domain, with remaining parts taken from reference TRBV7-2 and TRBJ2-4, reads GAGVSQSPSNKVTEKGKDVELRCDPISGHTALYWYRQSLGQGLEFLIYFQGNSAPDKSGLPSDRFSAERTGGSVSTLTIQRTQQEDSAVYLCASSPQGQLAKNIQYFGAGTRLSVL.

There are a few counts of this clone. The chain employs TRBV2 and TRBJ2-7; D remains ambiguous. The CDR3 has 12 amino acids. V dropped 1 base and J dropped 5 bases, with 6 bases sitting between them. The germline gives CDR1 SNHLY, CDR2 FYNNEI. CDR3 in DNA: TGTGCCAGCAGTGAAGGGAGTCACGAGCAGTACGTC. Protein sequence: CASSEGSHEQYV.

This clone came up a few times. This rearrangement joins TRBV11-2 to TRBJ2-1; either TRBD1 or TRBD2 may fit D (5 bases each). Trimming cost V 1 base and J 7 bases, with 14 bases left between them. The CDR3 spans 15 residues. Germline V CDR1 and CDR2: SGHAT, FQNNGV. The CDR3 coding sequence is TGTGCCAGCAGCTTAGTGGTAGGGTGGGGGAATGAGCAGTTCTTC. Translating gives CASSLVVGWGNEQFF.